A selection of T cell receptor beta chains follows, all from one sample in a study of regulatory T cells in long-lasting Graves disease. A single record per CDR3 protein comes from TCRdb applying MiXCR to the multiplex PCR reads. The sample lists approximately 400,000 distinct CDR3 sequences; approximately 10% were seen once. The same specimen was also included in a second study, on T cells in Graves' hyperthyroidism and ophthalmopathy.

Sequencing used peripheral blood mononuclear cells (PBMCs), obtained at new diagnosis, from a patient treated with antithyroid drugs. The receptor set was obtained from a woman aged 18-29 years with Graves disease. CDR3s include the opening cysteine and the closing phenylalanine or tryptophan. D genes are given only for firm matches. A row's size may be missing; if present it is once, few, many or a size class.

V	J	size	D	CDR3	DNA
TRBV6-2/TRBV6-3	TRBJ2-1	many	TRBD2	CASSDGGTSYNEQFF	TGTGCCAGCAGTGACGGGGGGACCTCCTACAATGAGCAGTTCTTC
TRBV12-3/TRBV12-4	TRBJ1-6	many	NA	CASSRGVGNSPLHF	TGTGCCAGCAGTCGCGGGGTGGGCAATTCACCCCTCCACTTT
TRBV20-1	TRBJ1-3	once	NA	CSAARGGINTIYF	TGCAGTGCTGCCCGGGGGGGTATAAACACCATATATTTT
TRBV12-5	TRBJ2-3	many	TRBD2	CASGWGLAGRMGTDTQYF	TGTGCTAGTGGTTGGGGACTAGCGGGAAGGATGGGGACAGATACGCAGTATTTT
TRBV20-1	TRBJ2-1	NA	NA	CSARVIGTDYNELFF	TGCAGTGCTAGAGTTATCGGGACTGACTACAATGAGCTGTTCTTC
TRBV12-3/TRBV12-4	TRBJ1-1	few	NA	CASTQVRGNTEAFF	TGTGCCAGCACCCAAGTGAGGGGGAACACTGAAGCTTTCTTT
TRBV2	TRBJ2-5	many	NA	CASSDLRQETQYF	TGTGCCAGCAGTGATCTAAGGCAAGAGACCCAGTACTTC
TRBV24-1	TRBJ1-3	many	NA	CATSDLQYRGAGRNTIYF	TGTGCCACCAGTGATTTGCAGTATCGTGGAGCCGGACGAAACACCATATATTTT
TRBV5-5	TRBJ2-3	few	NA	CASSLEAGRRDTQYF	TGTGCCAGCAGCTTGGAGGCAGGGCGTAGAGATACGCAGTATTTT
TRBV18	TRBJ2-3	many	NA	CASSRNREPDTQYF	TGTGCCAGCTCACGGAACAGGGAACCAGATACGCAGTATTTT
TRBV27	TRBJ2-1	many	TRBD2	CASHGTTQYNEQFF	TGTGCCAGCCACGGGACTACACAGTACAATGAGCAGTTCTTC
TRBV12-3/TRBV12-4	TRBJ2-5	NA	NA	CASSSTTEETQYF	TGTGCCAGCAGTTCGACTACCGAAGAGACCCAGTACTTC
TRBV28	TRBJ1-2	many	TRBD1	CASRKTGTKWGYTF	TGTGCCAGCAGAAAGACAGGGACCAAATGGGGCTACACCTTC
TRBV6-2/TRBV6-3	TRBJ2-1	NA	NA	CASRDSGGGWDEQFF	TGTGCCAGCAGAGATTCAGGGGGAGGTTGGGATGAGCAGTTCTTC
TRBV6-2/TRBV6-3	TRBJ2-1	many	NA	CASSYFSGGVSYNEQFF	TGTGCCAGCAGTTACTTCTCTGGAGGCGTCTCCTACAATGAGCAGTTCTTC
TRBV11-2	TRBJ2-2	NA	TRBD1	CASSPTDRVNYGGELFF	TGTGCCAGCAGCCCGACGGACAGGGTAAATTATGGCGGGGAGCTGTTTTTT
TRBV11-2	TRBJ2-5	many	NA	CASSLRVARKETQYF	TGTGCCAGCAGCTTAAGGGTCGCAAGGAAAGAGACCCAGTACTTC
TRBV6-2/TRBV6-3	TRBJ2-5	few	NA	CASSKDPLETQYF	TGTGCCAGCAGTAAAGACCCTTTAGAGACCCAGTACTTC
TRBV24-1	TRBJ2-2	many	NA	CATSTITGELFF	TGTGCCACCTCCACTATCACCGGGGAGCTGTTTTTT
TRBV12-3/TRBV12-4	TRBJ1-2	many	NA	CASGRNYGYTF	TGTGCCAGCGGTCGGAACTATGGCTACACCTTC
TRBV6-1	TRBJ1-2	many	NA	CASSGSRVTYGYTF	TGTGCCAGCAGTGGATCCAGGGTGACCTATGGCTACACCTTC
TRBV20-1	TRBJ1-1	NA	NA	CSAAQTGPTEAFF	TGCAGTGCTGCCCAGACAGGCCCCACTGAAGCTTTCTTT
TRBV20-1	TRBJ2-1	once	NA	CSAYEGGGSLPFF	TGCAGTGCTTACGAAGGGGGGGGTTCCCTTCCGTTCTTC
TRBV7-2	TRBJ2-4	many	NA	CASSRTKNIQYF	TGTGCCAGCAGCCGGACTAAAAACATTCAGTACTTC
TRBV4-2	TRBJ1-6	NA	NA	CASSQVPSSYNSPLHF	TGTGCCAGCAGCCAAGTTCCGAGCTCCTATAATTCACCCCTCCACTTT
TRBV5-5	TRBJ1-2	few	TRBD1	CASSLTGVGNYGYTF	TGTGCCAGCAGCTTAACAGGGGTCGGGAACTATGGCTACACCTTC
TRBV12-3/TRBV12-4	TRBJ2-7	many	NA	CASSFASSYEQYF	TGTGCCAGCAGTTTCGCCAGCTCCTACGAGCAGTACTTC
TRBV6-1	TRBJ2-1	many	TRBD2	CASSRREHNEQFF	TGTGCCAGCAGTCGGCGGGAGCACAATGAGCAGTTCTTC
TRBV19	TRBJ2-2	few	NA	CASSIRLGIPTTGELFF	TGTGCCAGTAGTATCCGTCTAGGCATCCCGACCACCGGGGAGCTGTTTTTT
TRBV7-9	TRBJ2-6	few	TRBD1	CASSLPTGQRSGANVLTF	TGTGCCAGCAGCTTACCAACGGGACAGCGGTCTGGGGCCAACGTCCTGACTTTC
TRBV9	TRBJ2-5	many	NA	CASSVGSLHQETQYF	TGTGCCAGCAGCGTAGGTTCACTGCACCAAGAGACCCAGTACTTC
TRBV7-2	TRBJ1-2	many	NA	CASSFIPPRQDGGYTF	TGTGCCAGCAGCTTTATACCCCCGAGGCAGGACGGAGGCTACACCTTC
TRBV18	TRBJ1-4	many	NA	CASSPLGQQEEKLFF	TGTGCCAGCTCACCACTAGGACAACAGGAGGAAAAACTGTTTTTT
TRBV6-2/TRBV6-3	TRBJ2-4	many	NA	CASREFRRAIQYF	TGTGCCAGCAGGGAATTCCGGAGGGCCATTCAGTACTTC
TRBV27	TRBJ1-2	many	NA	CASSSHTLSFNYGYTF	TGTGCCAGCAGTTCGCATACTCTCTCATTTAACTATGGCTACACCTTC
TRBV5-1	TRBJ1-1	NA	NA	CASSFQMNTEAFF	TGCGCCAGTTCTTTCCAAATGAACACTGAAGCTTTCTTT
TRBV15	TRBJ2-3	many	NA	CATSRNAGQGWADTQYF	TGTGCCACCAGCAGGAATGCCGGACAAGGCTGGGCAGATACGCAGTATTTT
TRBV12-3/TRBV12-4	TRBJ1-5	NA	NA	CASNQWEGRRNQPQHF	TGTGCCAGCAACCAGTGGGAGGGTCGGCGCAATCAGCCCCAGCATTTT
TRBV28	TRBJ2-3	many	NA	CASISSDLRVDTQYF	TGTGCCAGCATAAGCTCGGACCTAAGGGTAGATACGCAGTATTTT
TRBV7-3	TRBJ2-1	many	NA	CASSLYSLDEQFF	TGTGCCAGCAGCTTATATTCTTTGGATGAGCAGTTCTTC
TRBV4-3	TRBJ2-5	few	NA	CASSQDSLQETQYF	TGCGCCAGCAGCCAAGATAGCCTACAAGAGACCCAGTACTTC
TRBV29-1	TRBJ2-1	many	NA	CSVEPRVSGEQFF	TGCAGCGTTGAACCCAGGGTGAGCGGTGAGCAGTTCTTC
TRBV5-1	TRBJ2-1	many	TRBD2	CASSLDAGGPVEQFF	TGCGCCAGCAGCTTGGATGCGGGGGGGCCAGTTGAGCAGTTCTTC
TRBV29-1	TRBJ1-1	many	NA	CSVELIDHGTEAFF	TGCAGCGTTGAACTTATAGACCACGGCACTGAAGCTTTCTTT
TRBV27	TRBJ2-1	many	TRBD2	CASSPLAGTPYNEQFF	TGTGCCAGCAGTCCATTAGCGGGTACTCCCTACAATGAGCAGTTCTTC
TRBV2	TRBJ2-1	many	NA	CASSVRPYNEQFF	TGTGCCAGCAGTGTTAGACCCTACAATGAGCAGTTCTTC
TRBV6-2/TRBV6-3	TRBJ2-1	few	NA	CASSYHVLASEQFF	TGTGCCAGCAGTTACCACGTACTAGCCTCCGAGCAGTTCTTC
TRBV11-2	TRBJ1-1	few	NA	CASSLEYGNTEAFF	TGTGCCAGCAGCTTAGAGTACGGCAACACTGAAGCTTTCTTT
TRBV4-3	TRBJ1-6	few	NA	CASSQGLSSYNSPLHF	TGCGCCAGCAGCCAAGGGTTGAGCTCCTATAATTCACCCCTCCACTTT
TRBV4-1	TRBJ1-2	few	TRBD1	CASSHRQGDSANYGYTF	TGCGCCAGCAGCCATAGACAGGGGGATTCAGCTAACTATGGCTACACCTTC
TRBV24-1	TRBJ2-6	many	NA	CASSGGRGYRLSGANVLTF	TGTGCATCCTCTGGAGGGAGAGGGTATAGGCTCTCTGGGGCCAACGTCCTGACTTTC
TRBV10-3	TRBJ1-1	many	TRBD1	CAIRTQGAGTEAFF	TGTGCCATCAGGACTCAGGGGGCTGGCACTGAAGCTTTCTTT
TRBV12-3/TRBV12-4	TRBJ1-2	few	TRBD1	CASSRGQGYPNYGYTF	TGTGCCAGCAGTAGAGGACAGGGATATCCTAACTATGGCTACACCTTC
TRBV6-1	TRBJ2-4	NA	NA	CASSVGGGKAKNIQYF	TGTGCCAGCAGTGTAGGAGGGGGAAAAGCCAAAAACATTCAGTACTTC
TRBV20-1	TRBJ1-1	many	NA	CSATHTRQGEAFF	TGCAGTGCTACCCATACCCGACAAGGAGAAGCTTTCTTT
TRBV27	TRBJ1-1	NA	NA	CASSPIGGTEAFF	TGTGCCAGCAGTCCGATTGGAGGCACTGAAGCTTTCTTT
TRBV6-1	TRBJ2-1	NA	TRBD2	CASRTGGEQFF	TGTGCCAGCAGAACCGGGGGGGAGCAGTTCTTC
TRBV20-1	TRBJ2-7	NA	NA	CSATRWDGHLHRYEQYF	TGCAGTGCCACACGCTGGGACGGACACCTTCACCGCTACGAGCAGTACTTC
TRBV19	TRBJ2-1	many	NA	CASSITQGRRFVNEQFF	TGTGCCAGTAGTATAACTCAGGGTAGAAGGTTCGTGAATGAGCAGTTCTTC